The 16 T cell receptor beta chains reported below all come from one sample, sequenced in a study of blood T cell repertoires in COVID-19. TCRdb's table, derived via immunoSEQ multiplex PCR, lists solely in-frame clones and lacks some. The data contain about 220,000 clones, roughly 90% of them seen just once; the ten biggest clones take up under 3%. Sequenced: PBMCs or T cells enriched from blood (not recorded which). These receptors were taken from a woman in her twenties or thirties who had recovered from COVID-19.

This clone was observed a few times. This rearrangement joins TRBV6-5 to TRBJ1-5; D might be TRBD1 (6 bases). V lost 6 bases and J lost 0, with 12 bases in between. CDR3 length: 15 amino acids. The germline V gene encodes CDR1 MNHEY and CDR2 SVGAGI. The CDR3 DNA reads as TGTGCCAGCAGCCGGACAGTGAATAGCAATCAGCCCCAGCATTTT. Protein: CASSRTVNSNQPQHF.

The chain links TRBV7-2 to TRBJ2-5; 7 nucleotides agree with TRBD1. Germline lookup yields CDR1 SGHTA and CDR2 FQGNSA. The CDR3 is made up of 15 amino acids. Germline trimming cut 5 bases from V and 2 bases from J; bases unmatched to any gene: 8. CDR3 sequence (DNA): TGTGCCAGCAGCCGTACCGGGGACAGACAAGAGACCCAGTACTTC. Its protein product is CASSRTGDRQETQYF.

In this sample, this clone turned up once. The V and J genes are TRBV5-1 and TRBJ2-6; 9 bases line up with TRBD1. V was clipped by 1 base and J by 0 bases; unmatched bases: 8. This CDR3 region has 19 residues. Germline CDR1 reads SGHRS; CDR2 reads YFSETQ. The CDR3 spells CASSLRAGTGNSGANVLTF. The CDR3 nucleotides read TGCGCCAGCAGCTTGAGGGCCGGGACAGGGAACTCTGGGGCCAACGTCCTGACTTTC.

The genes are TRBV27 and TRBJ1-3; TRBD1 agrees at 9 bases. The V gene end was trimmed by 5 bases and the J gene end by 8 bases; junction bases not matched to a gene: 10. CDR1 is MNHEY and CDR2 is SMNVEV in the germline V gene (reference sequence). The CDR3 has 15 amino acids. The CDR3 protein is CASSPDRGRLYTIYF. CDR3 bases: TGTGCCAGCAGTCCAGACAGGGGGAGGCTATACACCATATATTTT.

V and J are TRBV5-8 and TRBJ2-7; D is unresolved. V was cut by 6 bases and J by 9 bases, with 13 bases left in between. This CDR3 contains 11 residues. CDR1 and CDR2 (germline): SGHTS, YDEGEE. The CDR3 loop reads CASIIRSLQYF. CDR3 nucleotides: TGTGCCAGCATTATTAGAAGCCTGCAGTACTTC. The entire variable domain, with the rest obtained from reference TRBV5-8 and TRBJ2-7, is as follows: EAGVTQSPTHLIKTRGQQATLRCSPISGHTSVYWYQQALGLGLQFLLWYDEGEERNRGNFPPRFSGRQFPNYSSELNVNALELEDSALYLCASIIRSLQYFGPGTRLTVT.

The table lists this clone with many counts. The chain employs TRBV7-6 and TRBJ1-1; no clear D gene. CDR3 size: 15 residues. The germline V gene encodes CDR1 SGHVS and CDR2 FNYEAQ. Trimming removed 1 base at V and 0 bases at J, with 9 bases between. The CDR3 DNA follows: TGTGCCAGCAGCTTAGAACCGGAGCTGAACACTGAAGCTTTCTTT. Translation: CASSLEPELNTEAFF. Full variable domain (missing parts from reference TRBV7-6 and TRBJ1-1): GAGVSQSPRYKVTKRGQDVALRCDPISGHVSLYWYRQALGQGPEFLTYFNYEAQQDKSGLPNDRFSAERPEGSISTLTIQRTEQRDSAMYRCASSLEPELNTEAFFGQGTRLTVV.

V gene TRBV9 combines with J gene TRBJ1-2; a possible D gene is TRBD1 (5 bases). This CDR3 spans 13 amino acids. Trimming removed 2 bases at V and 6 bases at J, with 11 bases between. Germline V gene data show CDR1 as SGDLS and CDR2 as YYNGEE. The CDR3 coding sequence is TGTGCCAGCAGCGTCCAGGGAATCCATGGCTACACCTTC. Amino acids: CASSVQGIHGYTF.

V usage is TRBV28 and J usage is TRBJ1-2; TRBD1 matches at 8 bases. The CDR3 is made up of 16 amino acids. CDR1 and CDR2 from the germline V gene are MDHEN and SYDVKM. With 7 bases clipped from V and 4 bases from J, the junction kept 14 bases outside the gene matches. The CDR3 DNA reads TGTGCCAGCACCGACCCGGAGTTTGGGACAGGCTATGGCTACACCTTC. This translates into CASTDPEFGTGYGYTF.

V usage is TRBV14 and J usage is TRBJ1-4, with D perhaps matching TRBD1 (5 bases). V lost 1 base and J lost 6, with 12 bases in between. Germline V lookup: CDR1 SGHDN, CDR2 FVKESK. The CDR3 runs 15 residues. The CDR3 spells CASSQVQGPYEKLFF. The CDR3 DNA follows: TGTGCCAGCAGCCAAGTGCAGGGTCCTTATGAAAAACTGTTTTTT.

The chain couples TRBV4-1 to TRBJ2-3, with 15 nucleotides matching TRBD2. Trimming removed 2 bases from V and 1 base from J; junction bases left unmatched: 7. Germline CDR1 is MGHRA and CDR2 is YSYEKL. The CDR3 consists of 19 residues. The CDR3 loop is CASSQPGLAGGPGTDTQYF. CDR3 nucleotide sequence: TGCGCCAGCAGCCAACCCGGACTAGCGGGGGGGCCTGGCACAGATACGCAGTATTTT.

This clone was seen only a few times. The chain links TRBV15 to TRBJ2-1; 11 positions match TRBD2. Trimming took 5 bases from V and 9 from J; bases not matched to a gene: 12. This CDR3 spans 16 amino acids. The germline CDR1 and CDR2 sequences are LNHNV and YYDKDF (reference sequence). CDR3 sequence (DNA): TGTGCCACCAGCTCCACTCCACTAGCGGGGGTTATTGAGCAGTTCTTC. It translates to CATSSTPLAGVIEQFF.

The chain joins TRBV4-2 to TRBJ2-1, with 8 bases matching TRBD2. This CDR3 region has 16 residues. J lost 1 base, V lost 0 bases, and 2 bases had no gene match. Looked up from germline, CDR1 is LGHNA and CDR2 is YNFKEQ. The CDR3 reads CASSQEQRGSYNEQFF. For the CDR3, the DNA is TGTGCCAGCAGCCAAGAGCAGCGGGGGTCCTACAATGAGCAGTTCTTC.

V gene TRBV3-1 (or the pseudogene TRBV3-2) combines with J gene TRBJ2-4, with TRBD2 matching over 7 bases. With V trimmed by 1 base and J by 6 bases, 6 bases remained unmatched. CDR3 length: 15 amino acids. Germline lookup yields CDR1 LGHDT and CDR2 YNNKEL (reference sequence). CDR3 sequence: CASSQVTSRSNIQYF. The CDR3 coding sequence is TGTGCCAGCAGCCAAGTGACTAGCAGGTCAAACATTCAGTACTTC.

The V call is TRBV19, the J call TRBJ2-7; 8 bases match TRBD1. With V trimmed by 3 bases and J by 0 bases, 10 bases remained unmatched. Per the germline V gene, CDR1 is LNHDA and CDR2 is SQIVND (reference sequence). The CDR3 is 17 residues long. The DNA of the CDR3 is TGTGCCAGTAGTATTCCTACCCCGGGACAGGCCTCCTACGAGCAGTACTTC. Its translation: CASSIPTPGQASYEQYF.

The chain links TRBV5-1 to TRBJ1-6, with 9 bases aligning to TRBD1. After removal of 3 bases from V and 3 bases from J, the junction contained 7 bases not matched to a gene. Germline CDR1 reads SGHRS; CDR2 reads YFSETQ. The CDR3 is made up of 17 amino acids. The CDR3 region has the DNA TGCGCCAGCAGCTCAGGACAGGGGATAGGCTATAATTCACCCCTCCACTTT. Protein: CASSSGQGIGYNSPLHF.

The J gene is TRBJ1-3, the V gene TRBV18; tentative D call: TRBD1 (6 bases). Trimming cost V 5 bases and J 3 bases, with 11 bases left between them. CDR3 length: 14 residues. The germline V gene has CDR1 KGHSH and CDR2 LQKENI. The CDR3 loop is CASSVRGFGNTIYF. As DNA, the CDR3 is TGTGCCAGCTCAGTCAGGGGCTTTGGAAACACCATATATTTT. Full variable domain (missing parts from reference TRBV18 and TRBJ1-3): NAGVMQNPRHLVRRRGQEARLRCSPMKGHSHVYWYRQLPEEGLKFMVYLQKENIIDESGMPKERFSAEFPKEGPSILRIQQVVRGDSAAYFCASSVRGFGNTIYFGEGSWLTVV.